A selection of T cell receptor beta chains follows, all from one sample in a study of T cells after yellow fever vaccination. TCRdb ran MiXCR on the 5' RACE reads and lists one entry per CDR3 protein. This sample has roughly 340,000 distinct CDR3 sequences, with around 4.1% found just once. The sequenced sample was PBMCs, obtained 5 days after the yellow fever booster vaccination. The receptors here all came from a young man who received the YFV17D yellow fever vaccine. CDR3s include the opening cysteine and the closing phenylalanine or tryptophan. A D gene is named only where the DNA matches it firmly. Only part of the rows carry a size: once, few, many, or a class if the clone is expanded.

>TRBJ2-2|TRBV15|many|-
TGTGCCACCAGCAGAGATGGGACTTACGGGGAGCTGTTTTTT
CATSRDGTYGELFF
>TRBJ2-3|TRBV30|few|TRBD2
TGTGCCTGGAGTGTCAGCGGGGGGGCAGATACGCAGTATTTT
CAWSVSGGADTQYF
>TRBJ2-1|TRBV10-2|many|-
TGCGCCAGCATTACGGGACGAGGGAATGAGCAGTTCTTC
CASITGRGNEQFF
>TRBJ2-1|TRBV7-9|many|-
TGTGCCAGCGTTCCGGAGGGGAATGAGCAGTTCTTC
CASVPEGNEQFF
>TRBJ2-1|TRBV7-9|few|-
TGTGCCAGCAGCTCGTTCGGCGGACGCTCCTACAATGAGCAGTTCTTC
CASSSFGGRSYNEQFF
>TRBJ1-1|TRBV6-2/TRBV6-3|few|-
TGTGCCAGCAGTTATAATACTGGGGGTAACGAGGCTTTCTTT
CASSYNTGGNEAFF
>TRBJ2-7|TRBV14|-|TRBD2
TGTGCCAGCAGCCAAGTTGACCAGGGAGGGGAGCAGTACTTC
CASSQVDQGGEQYF
>TRBJ1-5|TRBV7-9|many|-
TGTGCCAGCAGCAGTTACGAAGGGGGATATAGCAATCAGCCCCAGCATTTT
CASSSYEGGYSNQPQHF
>TRBJ2-5|TRBV7-2|-|-
TGTGCCAGCAGCTCGGGGGCGAGCCAAGAGACCCAGTACTTC
CASSSGASQETQYF
>TRBJ1-5|TRBV5-5|many|-
TGTGCCAGCAGCTTGCTGGCAGGGGAAGGCAATCAGCCCCAGCATTTT
CASSLLAGEGNQPQHF
>TRBJ2-3|TRBV2|few|TRBD2
TGTGCCAGCGACGGTGAGAGCGGGGGGTTCACAGATACGCAGTATTTT
CASDGESGGFTDTQYF
>TRBJ2-3|TRBV10-3|-|-
TGTGCCACCCAAATGTCGGTCACAGATACGCAGTATTTT
CATQMSVTDTQYF
>TRBJ2-5|TRBV7-9|-|-
TGTGCCAGCAGCTTTCCGGGGGGCTACCAAGAGACCCAGTACTTC
CASSFPGGYQETQYF
>TRBJ2-1|TRBV4-3|few|TRBD2
TGCGCCAGCAGCCTCCAGACTAGCGGGGGGGCAAATGAGCAGTTCTTC
CASSLQTSGGANEQFF
>TRBJ1-1|TRBV7-2|few|-
TGTGCCAGCAGCTTAGCGAAATTCCACACTGAAGCTTTCTTT
CASSLAKFHTEAFF
>TRBJ1-5|TRBV6-2/TRBV6-3|many|-
TGTGCCAGCAGTCGGACCCGGCCGCTATATAGCAATCAGCCCCAGCATTTT
CASSRTRPLYSNQPQHF
>TRBJ2-5|TRBV4-3|few|-
TGCGCCAGCAGCCAAGGTACCCCGGGGGAGACCCAGTACTTC
CASSQGTPGETQYF
>TRBJ1-4|TRBV7-9|-|-
TGTGCCAGCAGCAAAGGGCAGGGCGGTGAAAAACTGTTTTTT
CASSKGQGGEKLFF
>TRBJ1-3|TRBV18|many|-
TGTGCCAGCTCACCTCGGAGGGACTCTGGAAACACCATATATTTT
CASSPRRDSGNTIYF
>TRBJ2-2|TRBV10-3|many|-
TGTGCCATCAGTCTCCAATCCGGGGAGCTGTTTTTT
CAISLQSGELFF
>TRBJ2-3|TRBV5-4|-|TRBD1
TGTGCCAGCAGCCAGCCTTCGACAGGGCGATCCACAGATACGCAGTATTTT
CASSQPSTGRSTDTQYF
>TRBJ2-5|TRBV6-2/TRBV6-3|few|-
TGTGCCAGCAGTTTTGATGAGGCGGGGGCCCTGGAGACCCAGTACTTC
CASSFDEAGALETQYF
>TRBJ2-1|TRBV6-4|-|-
TGTGCCAGCAGAGACCGAACTGGTGAGCAGTTCTTC
CASRDRTGEQFF
>TRBJ2-5|TRBV12-3/TRBV12-4|few|TRBD1
TGTGCCAGCAGTCCCGGACAGGTCCGGGGGACCCAGTACTTC
CASSPGQVRGTQYF
>TRBJ2-1|TRBV12-3/TRBV12-4|many|TRBD2
TGTGCCAGCACCACGACCCGGGGGGGATTCTCGGAGCAGTTCTTC
CASTTTRGGFSEQFF
>TRBJ1-6|TRBV2|many|-
TGTGCCAGCAATCCACCTCCCTCCTATAATTCACCCCTCCACTTT
CASNPPPSYNSPLHF
>TRBJ1-6|TRBV29-1|few|TRBD1
TGCAGCGTCCGGACAGGGGCCGCCCCTTCACCCCTCCACTTT
CSVRTGAAPSPLHF
>TRBJ2-3|TRBV4-3|many|TRBD2
TGCGCCAGCAGCCAGGGACTAGCGAGTAAAGGAGATACGCAGTATTTT
CASSQGLASKGDTQYF
>TRBJ2-3|TRBV4-2|-|-
TGTGCCAGCAGCCAAGATGAGAGGGGAGGAGTTTCCAGCACAGATACGCAGTATTTT
CASSQDERGGVSSTDTQYF
>TRBJ2-1|TRBV6-5|few|TRBD1
TGTGCCAGCAGTCCCAGGGGGACACACAATGAGCAGTTCTTC
CASSPRGTHNEQFF
>TRBJ2-3|TRBV5-4|many|TRBD1
TGTGCCAGCAGCCCGAAACCGGGACAGGGTAGAGATACGCAGTATTTT
CASSPKPGQGRDTQYF
>TRBJ2-1|TRBV5-6|few|-
TGTGCCAGCAGCCGAGCCCACTCCTGGCAGTTCTTC
CASSRAHSWQFF
>TRBJ1-2|TRBV29-1|-|TRBD1
TGCAGCTCCTACAGGGGGAACTATGGCTACACCTTC
CSSYRGNYGYTF
>TRBJ1-3|TRBV7-2|-|-
TGTGCCAGCAGAGCTCAGGGGATTTCTGGAAACACCATATATTTT
CASRAQGISGNTIYF
>TRBJ2-7|TRBV4-1|few|TRBD2
TGCGCCAGCAGCCAAGTTCTAGCGGGGGGTAGCTCCTACGAGCAGTACTTC
CASSQVLAGGSSYEQYF
>TRBJ2-5|TRBV7-9|-|-
TGTGCCAGCAGCTTTAGCGTGACCCAGTACTTC
CASSFSVTQYF
>TRBJ2-3|TRBV9|few|TRBD2
TGTGCCAGCAGCGTAGGTGGCAGTAGCGGGGCCTCAGATACGCAGTATTTT
CASSVGGSSGASDTQYF
>TRBJ1-1|TRBV12-3/TRBV12-4|many|-
TGTGCCAGCAGGAAAAAAATGAACACTGAAGCTTTCTTT
CASRKKMNTEAFF
>TRBJ2-3|TRBV5-6|-|-
TGTGCCAGCAGCTACGGAGGGGGGCCTGGAGATACGCAGTATTTT
CASSYGGGPGDTQYF
>TRBJ1-1|TRBV5-1|many|TRBD1
TGCGCCAGCAGCTTGAGACAGGGATTCTTCCCTGAAGCTTTCTTT
CASSLRQGFFPEAFF
>TRBJ2-1|TRBV12-3/TRBV12-4|many|TRBD2
TGTGCCAGCAGCCGACTAGCGGGGGCTAATGAGCAGTTCTTC
CASSRLAGANEQFF
>TRBJ2-3|TRBV7-2|many|TRBD1
TGTGCCAGCAGCTTACTCACGACAGGGGGCAGAGATACGCAGTATTTT
CASSLLTTGGRDTQYF
>TRBJ2-5|TRBV12-3/TRBV12-4|few|TRBD1
TGTGCCAGCAGTACCTACTCCGGGACAGGGGGAGAGACCCAGTACTTC
CASSTYSGTGGETQYF
>TRBJ1-2|TRBV28|few|TRBD1
TGTGCCAGCAGGTACCCGGGACAGGGGGCGCATGGCTACACCTTC
CASRYPGQGAHGYTF
>TRBJ2-5|TRBV2|many|-
TGTGCCAGCAGTGTTCCCAGGGGACTTCGGGAGACCCAGTACTTC
CASSVPRGLRETQYF
>TRBJ2-1|TRBV5-6|few|-
TGTGCCAGCAGCTTGGGAGGCACGGGGGCAATGGGGCAGTTCTTC
CASSLGGTGAMGQFF
>TRBJ1-2|TRBV5-1|many|-
TGCGCCAGCGGCGAGGACTATGGCTACACCTTC
CASGEDYGYTF
>TRBJ1-6|TRBV11-2|many|-
TGTGCCAGCAGCTCTACAGAGAATTCACCCCTCCACTTT
CASSSTENSPLHF
>TRBJ2-2|TRBV6-2/TRBV6-3|-|-
TGTGCCAGCAGTTACTACGGGACCGGGGAGCTGTTTTTT
CASSYYGTGELFF
>TRBJ2-7|TRBV7-9|many|-
TGTGCCAGCAGCTCCGGGACACAGGAGCAGTACTTC
CASSSGTQEQYF
>TRBJ1-2|TRBV7-2|many|TRBD1
TGTGCCAGCAGCCCCCCGGGCACAGGGGTTCTCTATGGCTACACCTTC
CASSPPGTGVLYGYTF
>TRBJ1-5|TRBV12-3/TRBV12-4|-|TRBD1
TGTGCCAGCAGTTCATGGACAGGGGCAATGGGTCAGCCCCAGCATTTT
CASSSWTGAMGQPQHF
>TRBJ1-5|TRBV19|-|-
TGTGCCAGTAGTGAGGACGACGGTGTGTTTCAGCCCCAGCATTTT
CASSEDDGVFQPQHF